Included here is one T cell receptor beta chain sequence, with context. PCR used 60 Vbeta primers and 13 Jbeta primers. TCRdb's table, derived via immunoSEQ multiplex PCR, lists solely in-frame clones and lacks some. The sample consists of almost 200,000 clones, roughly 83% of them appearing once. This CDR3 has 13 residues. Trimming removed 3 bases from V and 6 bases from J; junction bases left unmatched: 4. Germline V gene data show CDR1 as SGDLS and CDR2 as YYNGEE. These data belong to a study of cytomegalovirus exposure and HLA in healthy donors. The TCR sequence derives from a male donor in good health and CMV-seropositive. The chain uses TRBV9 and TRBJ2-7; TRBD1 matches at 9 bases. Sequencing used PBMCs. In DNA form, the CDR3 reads TGTGCCAGCAGCGGGGGACAGGGACTCGAGCAGTACTTC. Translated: CASSGGQGLEQYF.